What follows describes a single TCR beta chain. Its antigen is still unknown. These data come from a study of monozygotic twins with inflammatory bowel disease. Overall study findings and caveats: Whether twins were concordant or discordant made no difference to repertoire similarity, possibly from limited power.

CDR1 DFQATT and CDR2 SNEGSKA come from the germline V gene (reference sequence). The CDR3 spans 15 residues. In eight separate reactions per sample, cDNA was generated. Molecular identifiers with 6-nucleotide sample barcodes were added during cDNA synthesis via template switching. The cDNA of both the TCRalpha and TCRbeta chains was subjected to two nested PCRs of approximately 17 and 9 cycles. Reprocessing the 5' RACE reads, TCRdb reports a single entry for every CDR3 protein and omits DNA. The listing contains 150,000 to 200,000 distinct CDR3 sequences. This chain connects TRBV20-1 to TRBJ2-2; TCRdb's D call of TRBD1 is untestable without DNA. The source material was blood. This TCR derives from a human donor with ulcerative colitis or Crohn's disease, or a healthy co-twin of an affected twin (not recorded which). The chain's CDR3 is CSAARERGNTGELFF.